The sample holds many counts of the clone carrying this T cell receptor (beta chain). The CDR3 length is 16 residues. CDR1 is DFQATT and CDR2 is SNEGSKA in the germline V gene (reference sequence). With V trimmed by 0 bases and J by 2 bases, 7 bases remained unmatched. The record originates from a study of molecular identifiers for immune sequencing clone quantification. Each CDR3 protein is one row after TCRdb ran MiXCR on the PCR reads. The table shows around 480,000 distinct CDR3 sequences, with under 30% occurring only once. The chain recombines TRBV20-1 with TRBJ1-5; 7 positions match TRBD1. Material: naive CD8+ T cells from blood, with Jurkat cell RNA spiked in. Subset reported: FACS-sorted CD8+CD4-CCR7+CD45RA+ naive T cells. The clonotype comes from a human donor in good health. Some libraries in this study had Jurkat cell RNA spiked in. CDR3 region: CSARDDRGPRNQPQHF. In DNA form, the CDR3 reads TGCAGTGCTAGAGATGATAGGGGGCCCCGCAATCAGCCCCAGCATTTT.